This is a list of T cell receptor beta chains from one sample in a study of shared clonotypes between healthy human individuals. Repertoires were generated with immunoSEQ multiplex PCR, while TCRdb's copy carries only in-frame clones and drops some. This sample yields approximately 2.4 million clones, of which around 95% are seen a single time; around 0.13% belongs to the top ten. The sample consisted of naive CD4+ T cells sorted from blood. These receptors were obtained from a man between 18 and 29 years old in good health. Each CDR3 is given with its conserved first and last residue. Some rows have no size entry. The others give once, few or many, or a class for an expanded clone.

clone size	J gene	V gene	CDR3 protein
NA	TRBJ2-2	TRBV12-2	CASRLADSVPNTGELFF
NA	TRBJ2-1	TRBV11-3	CASSLSGRGSYNEQFF
NA	TRBJ1-1	TRBV12-5	CASTGQYTEAFF
once	TRBJ2-4	TRBV6-6	CASSYRAGFSKNIQYF
once	TRBJ2-7	TRBV5-8	CASSWGDRGASGEQYF
NA	TRBJ2-7	TRBV19	CASSISQGFGEQYF
NA	TRBJ2-7	TRBV2	CASSGGGLSGQYF
NA	TRBJ2-5	TRBV5-4	CASSLGGVEETQYF
NA	TRBJ1-6	TRBV5-4	CASSLTGGNSPLHF
NA	TRBJ2-1	TRBV7-2	CASSSQVGTQLGQFF
NA	TRBJ1-6	TRBV6-6	CASTGQGNGSPLHF
NA	TRBJ1-2	TRBV9	CASSVALRGGVYKNGYTF
NA	TRBJ2-7	TRBV15	CATSRDKQKSYEQYF
NA	TRBJ2-1	TRBV10-3	CAISESVGTQGEQFF
NA	TRBJ1-2	TRBV5-4	CASTGGGYGYTF
NA	TRBJ1-5	TRBV5-1	CASSLDGHDQPQHF
NA	TRBJ1-4	TRBV7-6	CASSSSGTGASVANEKLFF
NA	TRBJ1-1	TRBV27	CASSFSGYRNTEAFF
NA	TRBJ1-2	TRBV19	CASSAGTGTIPNYGYTF
NA	TRBJ1-1	TRBV10-3	CAIRDQGSTEAFF
NA	TRBJ2-2	TRBV6-1	CASSARDRGTTGELFF
NA	TRBJ1-5	TRBV27	CASRLFKDSNQPQHF
NA	TRBJ1-1	TRBV19	CASNLAGVYTEAFF
NA	TRBJ2-7	TRBV18	CASSPLNYEQYF
NA	TRBJ2-7	TRBV6-5	CASSPGAVQYF
NA	TRBJ1-2	TRBV5-1	CASSPGFENYGYTF
once	TRBJ1-1	TRBV28	CASILRGRAFF
once	TRBJ2-3	TRBV5-4	CASSANRTQYF
NA	TRBJ2-1	TRBV28	CASSLQRHEQFF
NA	TRBJ2-3	TRBV19	CASSIGQGAGTDTQYF
NA	TRBJ1-2	TRBV27	CASSPTRGGRATGRGYTF
NA	TRBJ2-5	TRBV7-9	CASSLGLSGGFSETQYF
NA	TRBJ2-2	TRBV7-9	CASSPLPGQGGTGELFF
NA	TRBJ1-2	TRBV2	CASSEAQGAWDGYTF
NA	TRBJ1-4	TRBV9	CASSTLQGLDEKLFF
NA	TRBJ1-1	TRBV5-6	CASSSPLGGNTEAFF
NA	TRBJ1-2	TRBV19	CASRGAGGNYGYTF
NA	TRBJ2-2	TRBV10-1	CASSRTFTGELFF
NA	TRBJ2-1	TRBV5-1	CASSFPGLAMNEQFF
NA	TRBJ1-4	TRBV19	CASRGDSQATNEKLFF
NA	TRBJ2-1	TRBV7-2	CASSQTSRPEGEQFF
NA	TRBJ2-4	TRBV9	CASSGIDSLAKNIQYF
NA	TRBJ2-1	TRBV11-2	CASSFGGGKSYNEQFF
NA	TRBJ1-1	TRBV18	CASSPFPSRASTEAFF
NA	TRBJ2-2	TRBV6-5	CASRNGLNTGELFF
NA	TRBJ2-2	TRBV5-1	CASSLAAAGEAGELFF
NA	TRBJ2-2	TRBV5-4	CASSLPTGVTGELFF
NA	TRBJ1-5	TRBV28	CASSRNSNQPQHF
NA	TRBJ1-4	TRBV4-2	CASSQDTGGGTNEKLFF
NA	TRBJ1-2	TRBV20-1	CSAGTGYGYTF
NA	TRBJ1-4	TRBV5-1	CASSTERGDEKLFF
NA	TRBJ2-1	TRBV30	CAWDLAGSSYNEQFF
NA	TRBJ2-3	TRBV18	CASSHGLVTDTQYF
NA	TRBJ2-5	TRBV10-3	CATGSSQETQYF
NA	TRBJ2-1	TRBV30	CAWSVRDGVYNEQFF
NA	TRBJ2-7	TRBV7-9	CASSLVSGEQYF